This T cell receptor (beta chain) derives from a study of shared clonotypes between healthy human individuals. The data were produced by immunoSEQ multiplex PCR, yet TCRdb's version contains in-frame clones alone and is incomplete. The table lists 2 million to 2.5 million clones, around 95% of them singletons. The CDR3 loop spans 15 amino acids. Germline V lookup: CDR1 SGHRS, CDR2 YFSETQ. V gave up 0 bases and J gave up 1 base; unmatched junction bases: 4. Details on this clone: Other DNA sequences in this sample translate to the same CDR3.

The V call is TRBV5-1, the J call TRBJ2-7; 7 bases fit TRBD1. This receptor was identified in a young man in good health. The specimen sequenced was naive CD4+ T cells sorted from blood. Specified subset: CD45RA+ positively selected. The CDR3 coding sequence is TGCGCCAGCAGCTTGGGGGGGACAGCATCCTACGAGCAGTACTTC. This codes for CASSLGGTASYEQYF.